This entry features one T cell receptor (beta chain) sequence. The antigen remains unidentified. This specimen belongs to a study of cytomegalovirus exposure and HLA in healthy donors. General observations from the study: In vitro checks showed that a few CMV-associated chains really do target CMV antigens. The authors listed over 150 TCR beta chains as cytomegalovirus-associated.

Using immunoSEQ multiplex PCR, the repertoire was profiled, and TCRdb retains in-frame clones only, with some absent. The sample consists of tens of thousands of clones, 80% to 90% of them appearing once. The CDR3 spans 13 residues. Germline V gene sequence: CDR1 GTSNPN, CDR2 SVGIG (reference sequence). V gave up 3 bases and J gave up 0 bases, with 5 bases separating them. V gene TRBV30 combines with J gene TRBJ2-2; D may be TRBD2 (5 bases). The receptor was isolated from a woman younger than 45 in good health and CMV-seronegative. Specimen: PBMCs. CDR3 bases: TGTGCCTGGAGGACTACGAACACCGGGGAGCTGTTTTTT. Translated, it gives CAWRTTNTGELFF.